This is a list of T cell receptor beta chains from one sample in a study of cytomegalovirus exposure and HLA in healthy donors. The repertoire was sequenced with immunoSEQ multiplex PCR; TCRdb's copy has only in-frame clones and lacks some. The profile shows about 37,000 clones, almost 70% of them singletons. The sequencing sample was made of PBMCs. All receptors come from a man aged 40-49 years in good health and CMV-seronegative. CDR3s leave out the opening cysteine and the closing phenylalanine or tryptophan. Where a row states a size, it is once, few, many or the class of an expanded clone; other rows omit it.

j_call v_call clone_size cdr3_aa
TRBJ2-1 TRBV5-1 . ASSLTTSGYNEQF
TRBJ1-1 TRBV7-2 . ASSFHTGGTEAF
. TRBV10-3 once AISDRDYEQY
TRBJ2-5 TRBV7-9 few ASSTGGGETQY
TRBJ1-2 TRBV2 few ASTPENRGHRYT
TRBJ2-1 TRBV10-3 . AISELGGGAYNEQF
TRBJ2-3 TRBV4-2 . ASSQTGTSGGDTQY
TRBJ2-1 TRBV6-1 . ASSGWTGGINEQF
TRBJ1-6 TRBV4-2 . ASSQEWAVNSPLH
TRBJ1-1 TRBV10-3 once AISAGTGEFSEAF
TRBJ1-6 TRBV7-8 once ASSLDRLFGSPLH
TRBJ1-1 TRBV10-3 . AIRQGKTEAF
TRBJ1-4 TRBV19 . ARPRGRVIRKLF
. TRBV7-3 . ASSLNGFSEQY
TRBJ1-5 TRBV2 few ASNRDWNQPQH
TRBJ1-3 TRBV28 . ASSLPYRGDTIY
TRBJ1-1 TRBV29-1 . SGSGSRDAF
TRBJ2-3 TRBV5-1 . ASSLPGDTQY
TRBJ1-2 TRBV30 few AWGSGSTSGYT
TRBJ2-1 TRBV29-1 . SVDHDRGLNNEQF
TRBJ2-5 TRBV29-1 . SVEGGTALYQETQY
TRBJ2-1 TRBV20-1 . SARAMHEQF
TRBJ2-2 TRBV30 . AWSVKRGLNTGELF
TRBJ1-6 TRBV5-4 . ASSLAGVGSPLH
TRBJ2-7 TRBV7-2 . ASSLGSGGTYEQY
TRBJ2-7 TRBV19 few ASSIAGGYEQY
TRBJ1-2 TRBV7-8 . ASSSWTDGYGYT